A selection of T cell receptor beta chains follows, all from one sample in a study of OX40 agonist ivuxolimab in advanced cancers. Produced via immunoSEQ multiplex PCR; TCRdb's table is partial and in-frame only. The data hold roughly 38,000 clones, with about 94% observed a single time. Sequenced here: CD4+ or CD8+ T cells sorted from blood, sampled in a trial of the OX40 agonist ivuxolimab. The receptors were sampled from an adult with an advanced solid tumor such as melanoma, head and neck, liver or kidney cancer. Each CDR3 is given with its conserved first and last residue. A D gene is named only where the DNA matches it firmly. The size field is filled for only some rows; it gives once, few, many or a size class.

TRBJ2-1 TRBV7-9 TRBD1 NA TGTGCCAGCAGCCCCCCATTGAGGACAGGGCCATACAATGAGCAGTTCTTC CASSPPLRTGPYNEQFF
TRBJ2-7 TRBV23-1 NA NA TGCGCCAGCAGCCCCTGGGGGGGGCCCTACGAGCAGTACTTC CASSPWGGPYEQYF
TRBJ2-7 TRBV2 NA NA TGTGCCAGCAGTGTTAGGGGCGAGGCCTACGAGCAGTACTTC CASSVRGEAYEQYF
TRBJ2-7 TRBV5-1 TRBD2 NA TGCGCCAGCAGCTTGACTAGCGGGGCCTCCTACGAGCAGTACTTC CASSLTSGASYEQYF
TRBJ2-7 TRBV13 NA medium-sized TGTGCCAGCAGCTTACTAGGAGACTACGAGCAGTACTTC CASSLLGDYEQYF
TRBJ1-2 TRBV29-1 NA NA TGCAGCGTTGATGGATACAGGGATAGCTATGGCTACACCTTC CSVDGYRDSYGYTF
TRBJ2-3 TRBV9 TRBD2 NA TGTGCCAGCAGCGTAGAGAAGCGGGAGGCAGATACGCAGTATTTT CASSVEKREADTQYF
TRBJ2-3 TRBV27 NA NA TGTGCCAGCAGTCCCACGGGACTTTTGACAGATACGCAGTATTTT CASSPTGLLTDTQYF
TRBJ2-1 TRBV9 NA NA TGTGCCAGCAGCGTAGGCGGCAGGGGTATGAACAATGAGCAGTTCTTC CASSVGGRGMNNEQFF
TRBJ2-1 TRBV12-5 NA NA TGTGCTAGTGGTTTTATACTAGAATCCTACAATGAGCAGTTCTTC CASGFILESYNEQFF
TRBJ1-3 TRBV4-3 NA once TGCGCCAGCAGCCCTAGTGGCCGCGGCTCTGGAAACACCATATATTTT CASSPSGRGSGNTIYF
TRBJ2-3 TRBV19 NA NA TGTGCCAGTAGTTTTCGGGGGGCGGGAGTTCCAGATACGCAGTATTTT CASSFRGAGVPDTQYF
TRBJ2-1 TRBV4-3 TRBD2 NA TGCGCCAGCAGCCTAGCGGGAGGGCCGAACAATGAGCAGTTCTTC CASSLAGGPNNEQFF
TRBJ2-7 TRBV6-1 NA NA TGTGCCAGCAGGGCCATCTACGAGCAGTACTTC CASRAIYEQYF
TRBJ2-7 TRBV18 NA once TGTGCCAGCTCCGCGAACGACGGATACTCCTACGAGCAGTACTTC CASSANDGYSYEQYF
TRBJ2-7 TRBV28 NA NA TGTGCCAGCTCACAGGGCGGCGAGCAGTACTTC CASSQGGEQYF
TRBJ2-3 TRBV7-9 TRBD2 NA TGTGCCAGCAGCTTGTATTCTAGCGGGCTCAGGGCCCACACAGATACGCAGTATTTT CASSLYSSGLRAHTDTQYF
TRBJ1-5 TRBV28 NA NA TGTGCCAGCAGTTCGGCCGAGGTTTATAGCAATCAGCCCCAGCATTTT CASSSAEVYSNQPQHF
TRBJ1-2 TRBV19 NA NA TGTGCCAGTAGTAACCCTAGACACCCGTATGGCTACACCTTC CASSNPRHPYGYTF
TRBJ2-5 TRBV7-9 NA NA TGTGCCAGCGGCGACAGAAAGATCCAAGAGACCCAGTACTTC CASGDRKIQETQYF
TRBJ2-7 TRBV6-1 NA once TGTGCCAGCAGTGTCGGTTACGAGCAGTACTTC CASSVGYEQYF
TRBJ2-3 TRBV5-1 TRBD2 NA TGCGCCAGCAGCGATCCGGGACTAGCCCCAGATACGCAGTATTTT CASSDPGLAPDTQYF
TRBJ2-4 TRBV19 NA once TGTGCCAGCACTAACCTTGGGCTTTCCAAAAACATTCAGTACTTC CASTNLGLSKNIQYF
TRBJ2-7 TRBV28 TRBD1 NA TGTGCCAGCAGAGCCGGGACAGGGCCTTACGAGCAGTACTTC CASRAGTGPYEQYF
TRBJ2-1 TRBV19 TRBD2 NA TGTGCCAGTAGTCCAGCGGGAGGGCTCAATGAGCAGTTCTTC CASSPAGGLNEQFF
TRBJ2-1 TRBV27 TRBD1 NA TGTGCCAGCAGTGCCGGGACAGGGGGCGGAAATGAGCAGTTCTTC CASSAGTGGGNEQFF
TRBJ2-5 TRBV11-2 TRBD2 NA TGTGCCAGCAGCTGGGAGGGGCGCTCAGAGACCCAGTACTTC CASSWEGRSETQYF
TRBJ2-1 TRBV27 NA once TGTGCCAGCAGTCTCGCTTTTTGGGGGGACGGTGAGCAGTTCTTC CASSLAFWGDGEQFF
TRBJ2-5 TRBV7-9 NA NA TGTGCCAGCAGCTTAGTGGGACGGGGACAAGAGACCCAGTACTTC CASSLVGRGQETQYF
TRBJ2-3 TRBV5-1 NA NA TGCGCCAGCCGCCTTGAGGCGGAAAACACAGATACGCAGTATTTT CASRLEAENTDTQYF
TRBJ1-5 TRBV2 NA once TGTGCCAGCAGTGAATATAGGCCTTTGGATCAGCCCCAGCATTTT CASSEYRPLDQPQHF
TRBJ1-1 TRBV25-1 NA NA TGTGCCAGCAGTGAATTTGGACGGGTGAACACTGAAGCTTTCTTT CASSEFGRVNTEAFF
TRBJ2-2 TRBV4-2 TRBD2 NA TGTGCCAGCAGCCACGATGGACTAGACACCGGGGAGCTGTTTTTT CASSHDGLDTGELFF
TRBJ2-1 TRBV10-2 NA NA TGCGCCAGCAGGTACAGGGAAAATGAGCAGTTCTTC CASRYRENEQFF
TRBJ1-1 TRBV28 NA NA TGTGCCAGCAGTTTTCGTATGGGGCAGGGCCTATTCGGTCCCCCTGAAGCTTTCTTT CASSFRMGQGLFGPPEAFF
TRBJ2-1 TRBV5-4 NA once TGTGCCAGCAGCTTGCATGGCGACTACTCCTACAATGAGCAGTTCTTC CASSLHGDYSYNEQFF
TRBJ2-7 TRBV10-1 TRBD2 NA TGCGCCAGCAGTGAGTCCACAGGGTGGACTAGCGTGGACTACGAGCAGTACTTC CASSESTGWTSVDYEQYF
TRBJ1-1 TRBV9 NA medium-sized TGTGCCAGCAGCGTAGGTACAGGGAAAGCTTTCTTT CASSVGTGKAFF
TRBJ1-2 TRBV27 NA NA TGTGCCAGCAGTTTATCGCGAGGGCTTGGCTACACCTTC CASSLSRGLGYTF
TRBJ2-7 TRBV30 NA NA TGTGCCTGGAGTGTTGGGACGGCCTCTGGGGAGCAGTACTTC CAWSVGTASGEQYF
TRBJ2-2 TRBV2 NA once TGTGCCAGCAGTGAATCCCCGCGCCTCCTAAGCGACACCGGGGAGCTGTTTTTT CASSESPRLLSDTGELFF
TRBJ2-2 TRBV2 TRBD2 NA TGTGCCAGCAGTGCCGGGACTAGCGTCACCGGGGAGCTGTTTTTT CASSAGTSVTGELFF